The clone carrying this T cell receptor (beta chain) was seen a handful of times. Germline CDR1 reads MNHEY; CDR2 reads SMNVEV (reference sequence). The V and J ends lost 1 base and 2 bases respectively, with 11 bases between them. The length of the CDR3 is 15 residues. This record belongs to a study of identical twins. TCRdb re-called the 5' RACE reads through MiXCR, storing one row per CDR3 protein. The sample includes some 710,000 distinct CDR3 sequences, around 6% of them seen just once. This TCR derives from a young man in good health. The sequencing sample was made of naive T cells sorted from blood. This sequence joins TRBV27 and TRBJ2-5; D remains unclear. The CDR3 loop reads CASSLWSTAQETQYF. Here the CDR3 DNA reads TGTGCCAGCAGTTTATGGTCCACAGCTCAAGAGACCCAGTACTTC.